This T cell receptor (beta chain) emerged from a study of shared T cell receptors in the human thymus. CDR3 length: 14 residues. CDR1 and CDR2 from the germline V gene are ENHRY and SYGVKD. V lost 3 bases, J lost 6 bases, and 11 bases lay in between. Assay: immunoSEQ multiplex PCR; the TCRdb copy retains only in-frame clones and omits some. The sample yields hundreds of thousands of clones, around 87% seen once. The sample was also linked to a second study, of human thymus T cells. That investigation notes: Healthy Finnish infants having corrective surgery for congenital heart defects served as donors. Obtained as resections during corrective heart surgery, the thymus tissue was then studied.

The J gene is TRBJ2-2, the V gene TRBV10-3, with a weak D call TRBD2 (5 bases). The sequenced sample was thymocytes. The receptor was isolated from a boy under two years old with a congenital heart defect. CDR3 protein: CAISEGRVSGELFF. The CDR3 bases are TGTGCCATCAGTGAAGGGCGGGTTTCCGGGGAGCTGTTTTTT.